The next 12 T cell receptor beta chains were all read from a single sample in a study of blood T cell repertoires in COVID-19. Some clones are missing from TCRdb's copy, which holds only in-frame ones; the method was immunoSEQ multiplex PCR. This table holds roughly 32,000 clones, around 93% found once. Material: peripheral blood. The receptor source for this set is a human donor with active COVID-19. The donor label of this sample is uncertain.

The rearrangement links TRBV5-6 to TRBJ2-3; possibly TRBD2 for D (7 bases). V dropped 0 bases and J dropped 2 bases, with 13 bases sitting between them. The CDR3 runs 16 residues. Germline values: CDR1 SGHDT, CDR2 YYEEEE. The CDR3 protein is CASSLVLGGPTDTQYF. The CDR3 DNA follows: TGTGCCAGCAGCTTGGTGTTGGGGGGGCCCACAGATACGCAGTATTTT.

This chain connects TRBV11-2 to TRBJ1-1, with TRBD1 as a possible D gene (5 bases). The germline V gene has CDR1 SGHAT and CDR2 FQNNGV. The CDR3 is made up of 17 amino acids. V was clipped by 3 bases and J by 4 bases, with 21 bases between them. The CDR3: CASSLGMSTGPSTEAFF. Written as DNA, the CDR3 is TGTGCCAGCAGCTTGGGCATGTCAACAGGCCCAAGCACTGAAGCTTTCTTT.

The CDR3 region has the DNA TGTGCCAGCAGTTACTCTGGCGGATACTACAATGAGCAGTTCTTC. Translated, it gives CASSYSGGYYNEQFF. The J gene is TRBJ2-1, the V gene TRBV6-2 or TRBV6-3; no clear D. This CDR3 has 15 amino acids. The V gene's germline CDR1 is MNHEY and CDR2 SVGEGT. V shed 0 bases and J shed 3 bases, with 9 bases lying between them.

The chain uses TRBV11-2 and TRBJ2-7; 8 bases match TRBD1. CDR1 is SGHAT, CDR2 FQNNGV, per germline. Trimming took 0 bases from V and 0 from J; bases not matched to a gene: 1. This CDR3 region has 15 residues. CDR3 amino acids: CASSLDRGHSYEQYF. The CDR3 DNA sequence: TGTGCCAGCAGCTTAGACAGGGGGCACTCCTACGAGCAGTACTTC.

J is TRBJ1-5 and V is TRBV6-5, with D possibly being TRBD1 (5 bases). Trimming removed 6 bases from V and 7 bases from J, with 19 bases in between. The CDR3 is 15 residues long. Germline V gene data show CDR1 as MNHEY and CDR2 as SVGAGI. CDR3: CASRMGQGSGQPQHF. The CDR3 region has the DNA TGTGCCAGCAGAATGGGGCAGGGCAGCGGGCAGCCCCAGCATTTT.

The CDR3 bases are TGTGCCAGCAGCTTAGACGCAGGGGGAGGCTACACCTTC. Translation gives CASSLDAGGGYTF. The rearrangement links TRBV7-2 to TRBJ1-2; the match to TRBD1 covers 7 bases. The CDR3 contains 13 residues. In germline, CDR1 is SGHTA, CDR2 FQGNSA. V shed 1 base and J 8 bases; nucleotides not matched to a gene: 4.

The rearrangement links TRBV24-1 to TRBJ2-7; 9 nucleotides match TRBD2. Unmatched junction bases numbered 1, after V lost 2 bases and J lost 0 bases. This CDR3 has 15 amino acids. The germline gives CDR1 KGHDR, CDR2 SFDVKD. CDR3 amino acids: CATSDSTSGSYEQYF. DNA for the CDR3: TGTGCCACCAGTGATTCGACTAGCGGCTCCTACGAGCAGTACTTC.

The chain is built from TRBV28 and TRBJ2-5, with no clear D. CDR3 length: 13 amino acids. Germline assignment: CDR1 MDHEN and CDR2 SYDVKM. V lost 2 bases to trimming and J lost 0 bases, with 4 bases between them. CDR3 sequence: CASSLDNQETQYF. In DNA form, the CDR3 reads TGTGCCAGCAGTTTAGACAACCAAGAGACCCAGTACTTC.

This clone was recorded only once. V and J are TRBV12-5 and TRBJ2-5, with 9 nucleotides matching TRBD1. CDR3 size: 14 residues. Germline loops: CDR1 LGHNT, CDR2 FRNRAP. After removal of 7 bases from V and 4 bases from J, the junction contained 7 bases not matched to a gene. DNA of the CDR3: TGTGCTAGTGTTAGACAGGGGGGCGGAGAGACCCAGTACTTC. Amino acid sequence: CASVRQGGGETQYF.

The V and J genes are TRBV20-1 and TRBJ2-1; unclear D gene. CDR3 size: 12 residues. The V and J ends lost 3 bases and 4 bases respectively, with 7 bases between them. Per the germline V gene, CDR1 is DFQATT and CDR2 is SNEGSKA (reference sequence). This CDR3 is CSASSVYNEQFF. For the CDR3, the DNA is TGCAGTGCTAGTTCCGTGTACAATGAGCAGTTCTTC.

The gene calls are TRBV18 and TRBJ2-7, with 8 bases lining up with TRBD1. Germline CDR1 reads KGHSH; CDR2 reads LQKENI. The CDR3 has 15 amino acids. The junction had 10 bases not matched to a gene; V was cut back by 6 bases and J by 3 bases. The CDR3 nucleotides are TGTGCCAGCTCCCTACAGGGGGACCCGAGCTACGAGCAGTACTTC. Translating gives CASSLQGDPSYEQYF.

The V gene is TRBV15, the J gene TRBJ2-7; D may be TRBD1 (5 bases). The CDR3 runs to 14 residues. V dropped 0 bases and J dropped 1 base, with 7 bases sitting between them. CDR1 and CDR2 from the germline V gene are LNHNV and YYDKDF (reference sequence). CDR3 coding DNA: TGTGCCACCAGCAGAGAAGGGGCATCCTACGAGCAGTACTTC. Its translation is CATSREGASYEQYF.